The next 28 T cell receptor beta chains were all read from a single sample in a study of cytomegalovirus exposure and HLA in healthy donors. The PCR had 60 Vbeta and 13 Jbeta primers. Assay used: immunoSEQ multiplex PCR; TCRdb lists only in-frame clones, some missing. The table shows about 81,000 clones, with about 87% occurring only once. Sequenced: PBMCs. Receptors were obtained from a man aged 18 to 35 in good health and CMV-seronegative.

The chain carries TRBV7-9 and TRBJ1-1, with D perhaps TRBD1 (5 bases). CDR1 is SEHNR and CDR2 is FQNEAQ in the germline V gene (reference sequence). Trimming pared 1 base from V and 11 bases from J, leaving 14 bases between. The CDR3 has 13 amino acids. CDR3 nucleotides: TGTGCCAGCAGCTTAGACGGCAGGGATTCCGCTTTCTTT. Its translation is CASSLDGRDSAFF.

The chain employs TRBV5-1 and TRBJ2-2; 7 bases are a match to TRBD2. Per the germline V gene, CDR1 is SGHRS and CDR2 is YFSETQ. The junction had 11 bases not matched to a gene; V was cut back by 4 bases and J by 5 bases. The CDR3 runs to 16 residues. CDR3 nucleotide sequence: TGCGCCAGCAGCCCCCCCATAGCGGGCCCTACCGGGGAGCTGTTTTTT. Its translation: CASSPPIAGPTGELFF.

The chain has TRBV27 and TRBJ2-2; D might be TRBD2 (6 bases). Germline CDR1 reads MNHEY; CDR2 reads SMNVEV (reference sequence). V dropped 5 bases and J dropped 6 bases, with 22 bases sitting between them. This CDR3 comprises 17 residues. This CDR3 is CASSPNSGLAGPGELFF. The DNA of the CDR3 is TGTGCCAGCAGTCCCAACTCGGGACTGGCGGGCCCCGGGGAGCTGTTTTTT.

V usage is TRBV5-1 and J usage is TRBJ1-1, with 11 bases lining up with TRBD1. J gave up 12 bases and V 4 bases, and 5 bases lay outside the gene matches. This CDR3 has 12 residues. Germline V gives CDR1 SGHRS, CDR2 YFSETQ. As DNA, the CDR3 is TGCGCCAGCAGCGCGGACAGGGGGCCTACTTTCTTT. Protein sequence: CASSADRGPTFF.

The chain couples TRBV6-1 to TRBJ1-4, with no clear D. Germline V gene lookup returns CDR1 MNHNS and CDR2 SASEGT. The CDR3 is made up of 15 amino acids. Trimming cost V 4 bases and J 1 base, with 10 bases left between them. CDR3 sequence reads: CASSGRVGTNEKLFF. CDR3 nucleotide sequence: TGTGCCAGCAGTGGCCGGGTGGGAACTAATGAAAAACTGTTTTTT.

The chain combines TRBV7-6 with TRBJ2-7; possibly TRBD1 for D (5 bases). Trimming pared 1 base from V and 4 bases from J, leaving 11 bases between. This CDR3 comprises 14 residues. Germline CDR1 is SGHVS and CDR2 is FNYEAQ. The CDR3 nucleotides are TGTGCCAGCAGCTTAGGGACAAAAGCATACGAGCAGTACTTC. Its protein is CASSLGTKAYEQYF.

This clone was picked up one time. The CDR3 loop is CASSRERLPRDNEQFF. CDR3 sequence (DNA): TGTGCCAGCAGCCGCGAGCGTCTCCCGAGGGACAATGAGCAGTTCTTC. This chain connects TRBV7-2 to TRBJ2-1, with D possibly TRBD2 on 5 matching bases. V was shortened by 5 bases and J by 5 bases, with 19 bases between the two germline ends. There are 16 residues in the CDR3. Germline V gives CDR1 SGHTA, CDR2 FQGNSA.

The chain carries TRBV5-8 and TRBJ2-1; perhaps TRBD1 as D (7 bases). Trimming took 4 bases from V and 7 from J, leaving 24 bases between them. Germline CDR1 SGHTS, CDR2 YDEGEE. The length of the CDR3 is 17 residues. CDR3 nucleotides: TGTGCCAGCAGCCCCAGGGGGGTGAAAGGGACACGTAATGAGCAGTTCTTC. Encoded protein: CASSPRGVKGTRNEQFF.

This clone has just one count. The gene calls are TRBV6-1 and TRBJ1-6, with a weak D call TRBD1 (5 bases). Trimming removed 6 bases at V and 8 bases at J, with 14 bases between. The CDR3 is made up of 14 amino acids. Looked up from germline, CDR1 is MNHNS and CDR2 is SASEGT. CDR3 region: CASRGVGGYSPLHF. The CDR3 DNA reads as TGTGCCAGCAGAGGGGTTGGAGGGTATTCACCCCTCCACTTT.

Only one count was recorded for this clone. This rearrangement joins TRBV6-6 to TRBJ2-7; D is perhaps TRBD1 (5 bases). V was shortened by 2 bases and J by 2 bases, with 10 bases between the two germline ends. CDR1 and CDR2 (germline): MNHNY, SVGAGI (reference sequence). The CDR3 is made up of 14 amino acids. The CDR3 DNA sequence: TGTGCCAGCAGTTACGGTCAAGGGGCCTACGAGCAGTACTTC. This codes for CASSYGQGAYEQYF.

CDR3: CASKAREGPYNEQFF. The CDR3 bases are TGTGCCAGCAAAGCGCGGGAGGGCCCCTACAATGAGCAGTTCTTC. The J gene is TRBJ2-1, the V gene TRBV6-4; 9 bases line up with TRBD2. The V gene end was trimmed by 7 bases and the J gene end by 2 bases; junction bases not matched to a gene: 6. This CDR3 has 15 residues. Germline loops: CDR1 MRHNA, CDR2 SNTAGT.

The chain combines TRBV6-5 with TRBJ1-1; 7 bases line up with TRBD1. Trimming removed 4 bases from V and 8 bases from J; junction bases left unmatched: 7. Per germline, CDR1 MNHEY and CDR2 SVGAGI. The CDR3 is 13 residues long. The CDR3 loop reads CASSFNRGGEAFF. The CDR3 DNA reads as TGTGCCAGCAGTTTCAACAGGGGTGGAGAAGCTTTCTTT.

This clone showed up just a few times. The chain recombines TRBV4-2 with TRBJ1-5; possible D gene TRBD1, 5 bases. CDR3 length: 14 residues. V was clipped by 4 bases and J by 7 bases, with 14 bases between them. Germline-derived CDR1 and CDR2 are LGHNA and YNFKEQ. This CDR3 reads CASSPRVLGQPQHF. CDR3 bases: TGTGCCAGCAGCCCCAGGGTACTGGGCCAGCCCCAGCATTTT.

The rearrangement links TRBV6-4 to TRBJ2-1; 8 bases map to TRBD2. CDR1 MRHNA and CDR2 SNTAGT come from the germline V gene. The CDR3 covers 19 residues. The junction had 17 bases not matched to a gene; V was cut back by 3 bases and J by 4 bases. The CDR3 is CASSEVGGLVQSPYNEQFF. The DNA of the CDR3 is TGTGCCAGCAGTGAAGTGGGGGGACTAGTCCAATCCCCTTACAATGAGCAGTTCTTC.

This chain links TRBV5-6 with TRBJ2-7; D is unclear. The germline V gene has CDR1 SGHDT and CDR2 YYEEEE. V lost 4 bases to trimming and J lost 6 bases, with 20 bases between them. The CDR3 is 15 residues long. The CDR3 coding sequence is TGTGCCAGCAGCCATCTTTTAGAGAGGCATCGCGAGCAGTACTTC. This codes for CASSHLLERHREQYF. Looking up the rest from reference TRBV5-6 and TRBJ2-7 gives the full variable domain: DAGVTQSPTHLIKTRGQQVTLRCSPKSGHDTVSWYQQALGQGPQFIFQYYEEEERQRGNFPDRFSGHQFPNYSSELNVNALLLGDSALYLCASSHLLERHREQYFGPGTRLTVT.

The rearrangement joins TRBV10-3 to TRBJ2-1, with 9 bases aligning to TRBD2. Germline assignment: CDR1 ENHRY and CDR2 SYGVKD. J was trimmed by 10 bases and V by 6 bases; bases with no gene match: 7. The CDR3 loop spans 13 amino acids. CDR3 coding DNA: TGTGCCATCAGGGACGGGACTAGCTTCGAGCAGTTCTTC. This codes for CAIRDGTSFEQFF.

J is TRBJ2-7 and V is TRBV6-5; TRBD2 might be the D (5 bases). CDR3 length: 14 amino acids. The germline CDR1 and CDR2 sequences are MNHEY and SVGAGI. The V gene lost 6 bases and the J gene lost 1 base, with 13 bases spanning the gap. CDR3 residues: CASRSDWASYEQYF. The DNA of the CDR3 is TGTGCCAGCAGGTCGGACTGGGCATCCTACGAGCAGTACTTC.

CDR3 protein: CASIPSGFVSPLHF. CDR3 coding DNA: TGTGCCTCCATCCCATCCGGGTTTGTTTCACCCCTCCACTTT. J is TRBJ1-6 and V is TRBV28; D is uncertain. The CDR3 runs to 14 residues. The V gene lost 11 bases and the J gene lost 9 bases, with 20 bases spanning the gap. Germline lookup yields CDR1 MDHEN and CDR2 SYDVKM.

The count of this clone is one. J is TRBJ2-1 and V is TRBV29-1, with 7 positions matching TRBD2. Germline CDR1 reads SQVTM; CDR2 reads ANQGSEA. The J segment lost 4 bases and the V segment lost 5 bases, leaving 8 bases of the junction unmatched. The CDR3 is 14 amino acids. The CDR3 DNA is TGCAGCGTTACCCCTAGCGGCCTATACAATGAGCAGTTCTTC. This sequence encodes CSVTPSGLYNEQFF.

Points on this clone: Germline and junction disagree at one end, which may indicate a read error. The chain employs TRBV6-1 and TRBJ2-2; possible D gene TRBD2, 5 bases. CDR1 is MNHNS, CDR2 SASEGT, per germline. The length of the CDR3 is 14 residues. This CDR3 is CASSARSAIGKLFF. The DNA of the CDR3 is TGTGCCAGCAGTGCCCGGTCGGCTATCGGGAAGCTGTTTTTT.

This clone was seen only once. V and J are TRBV28 and TRBJ1-5; D ambiguous. The length of the CDR3 is 19 residues. The V end lost 5 bases, the J end lost 1 base, and 24 bases lay between the germline ends. Germline CDR1 and CDR2: MDHEN and SYDVKM. The CDR3 sequence: CASSDPDYLGRRSNQPQHF. In DNA form, the CDR3 reads TGTGCCAGCAGTGACCCCGACTATTTGGGGAGACGGAGCAATCAGCCCCAGCATTTT.

The chain combines TRBV28 with TRBJ2-1; D possibly corresponds to TRBD2 (5 bases). The CDR3 loop spans 14 amino acids. CDR1 and CDR2 (germline): MDHEN, SYDVKM. Trimming removed 1 base at V and 6 bases at J, with 10 bases between. Here the CDR3 reads CASSLFVRGNEQFF. The CDR3 DNA reads TGTGCCAGCAGTTTATTTGTCCGGGGCAATGAGCAGTTCTTC.

The chain couples TRBV5-6 to TRBJ1-5, with 9 bases fitting TRBD1. From germline, CDR1 is SGHDT and CDR2 YYEEEE. With 3 bases clipped from V and 0 bases from J, the junction kept 10 bases outside the gene matches. CDR3 size: 18 residues. This CDR3 is CASSSTGQGRDSNQPQHF. CDR3 nucleotides: TGTGCCAGCAGCTCGACGGGACAGGGTCGGGATAGCAATCAGCCCCAGCATTTT.

The CDR3 loop is CASSLGGLVGEQYF. The CDR3 DNA reads as TGTGCCAGCAGCTTGGGGGGACTAGTTGGCGAGCAGTACTTC. The chain carries TRBV5-6 and TRBJ2-7, with TRBD2 matching over 8 bases. The CDR3 spans 14 residues. The germline V gene has CDR1 SGHDT and CDR2 YYEEEE. V gave up 0 bases and J gave up 6 bases; unmatched junction bases: 5.

The V call is TRBV28, the J call TRBJ1-1; 7 positions agree with TRBD1. J was trimmed by 5 bases and V by 4 bases; bases with no gene match: 16. Germline CDR1 and CDR2: MDHEN and SYDVKM. The CDR3 runs to 17 residues. CDR3 nucleotides: TGTGCCAGCAGTTACCCAGGGGGAGATGAGGGTAGGACTGAAGCTTTCTTT. This translates into CASSYPGGDEGRTEAFF.

The CDR3, as DNA: TGTGCCAGCAGCCAGACAAGGGGCGTCGCCACTGAAGCTTTCTTT. It is translated as CASSQTRGVATEAFF. This chain connects TRBV4-2 to TRBJ1-1; tentative D call: TRBD1 (5 bases). CDR1 is LGHNA, CDR2 YNFKEQ, per germline. V shed 3 bases and J shed 4 bases, with 15 bases lying between them. This CDR3 is 15 amino acids long.

The rearrangement links TRBV7-3 to TRBJ1-1, with D possibly being TRBD1 (6 bases). Germline CDR1 reads SGHTA; CDR2 reads FQGTGA. The ends were cut back, 2 bases at V and 5 bases at J, with 9 bases in the middle. CDR3 size: 13 residues. CDR3 region: CASSLDGQTEAFF. CDR3 nucleotides: TGTGCCAGCAGCTTAGATGGACAGACTGAAGCTTTCTTT.

The gene calls are TRBV5-1 and TRBJ1-1; D not resolved. V was clipped by 4 bases and J by 5 bases, with 12 bases between them. The CDR3 runs 13 residues. Germline loops: CDR1 SGHRS, CDR2 YFSETQ. The CDR3, as DNA: TGCGCCAGCAGCCGAGTTGTTTCAACTGAAGCTTTCTTT. Amino acids: CASSRVVSTEAFF.